Sequencing of this T cell receptor (beta chain) was carried out in a study of T cells in women clearing cervical HPV infection. Overall study context: Case blood was drawn when the lesion was first found; control blood after infection became undetectable.

Assay: immunoSEQ multiplex PCR; the TCRdb copy retains only in-frame clones and omits some. The repertoire table contains tens of thousands of clones. This CDR3 region has 13 residues. The germline gives CDR1 SGHVS, CDR2 FQNEAQ. With respect to this clone: The DNA ends 3 residues before the CDR3 does, and the rest of the CDR3 is filled in from the germline J gene.

The chain carries TRBV7-8 and TRBJ2-4, with 8 bases that match TRBD1. The sequenced material came from blood buffy coat. This clonotype was obtained from a woman between 18 and 70 years old with a cervical HPV16 infection that either progressed to CIN3+ or cleared (not recorded which). The CDR3 reads CASSFQGAQPQYF. Partial CDR3 DNA: TGTGCCAGCAGCTTCCAGGGGGCTCAGCCT.